This paragraph covers one TCR beta chain sequence. Its target is unknown. The data derive from a study of cytotoxic CD8 clonotypes in ibrutinib-treated CLL. In the study overall: Response samples were taken after a median around eleven months of treatment, range 6 to 36.

Investigators sought sequencing depths of between 1 in 200,000 and 1 in 1 million T cells. The data were produced by immunoSEQ multiplex PCR, yet TCRdb's version contains in-frame clones alone and is incomplete. The data hold about 160,000 clones, with roughly four fifths observed a single time. Overall study results and limits: Pretreatment clonality was elevated relative to age-matched healthy donors and paralleled circulating CD8+ T-cell counts. Rare overall, public clonotypes shrank or held steady under therapy.

With 3 bases clipped from V and 7 bases from J, the junction kept 8 bases outside the gene matches. This CDR3 spans 18 amino acids. Germline loops: CDR1 SGHVS, CDR2 FNYEAQ. The genes are TRBV7-6 and TRBJ2-2; 16 bases agree with TRBD2. The sequence came from a human donor with chronic lymphocytic leukemia. Sequenced here: PBMCs, sampled after 12 months of ibrutinib treatment. The CDR3 here is CASSLRGLAGGLIGELFF. CDR3 in DNA: TGTGCCAGCAGCTTGAGGGGACTAGCGGGAGGGCTCATCGGGGAGCTGTTTTTT. Supplemented by reference TRBV7-6 and TRBJ2-2, the full variable domain reads GAGVSQSPRYKVTKRGQDVALRCDPISGHVSLYWYRQALGQGPEFLTYFNYEAQQDKSGLPNDRFSAERPEGSISTLTIQRTEQRDSAMYRCASSLRGLAGGLIGELFFGEGSRLTVL.